What follows describes a single TCR beta chain. Its target is not known. The CDR3 loop spans 16 amino acids. Germline V gene sequence: CDR1 MNHNS, CDR2 SASEGT. The J segment lost 4 bases and the V segment lost 6 bases, leaving 10 bases of the junction unmatched. This entry is derived from a study of T-cell reconstitution after alpha-beta-depleted transplantation in children. Findings of the study overall: One year after transplant, T-cell counts and diversity came mostly from newly produced T cells. Recipient T cells and thymic progenitors that survived were the source of the high TCRbeta diversity seen at day 60 in some patients. Where alpha-beta T cells came from about two months after transplant was reportedly several hundred expanded graft clones.

Unique molecular identifiers tagged the TCRbeta library. Each CDR3 protein is one row after TCRdb ran MiXCR on the PCR reads. Counted here are some 830,000 distinct CDR3 sequences, less than 20% occurring once; the ten biggest clones make up approximately 5%. The specimen was PBMCs, mostly from graft donor cells, collected 360 days after TCRalphabeta/CD19-depleted stem cell transplant. The chain couples TRBV6-1 to TRBJ1-1; 11 bases agree with TRBD1. This TCR was sampled from a male patient younger than 18 who had a stem cell transplant for acute lymphoblastic leukemia, so the T cells may come from the graft donor. CDR3 DNA: TGTGCCAGCAGCCACGGCCCCGGGACAGGGGGCACTGAAGCTTTCTTT. Translation gives CASSHGPGTGGTEAFF.